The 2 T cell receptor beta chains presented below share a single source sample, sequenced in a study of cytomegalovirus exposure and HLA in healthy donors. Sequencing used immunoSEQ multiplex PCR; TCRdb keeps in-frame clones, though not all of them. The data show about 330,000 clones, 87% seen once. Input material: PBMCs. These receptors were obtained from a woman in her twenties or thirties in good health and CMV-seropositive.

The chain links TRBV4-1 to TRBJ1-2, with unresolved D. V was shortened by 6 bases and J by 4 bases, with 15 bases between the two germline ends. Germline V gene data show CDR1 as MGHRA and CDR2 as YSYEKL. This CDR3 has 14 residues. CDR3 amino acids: CASSFLRVGYGYTF. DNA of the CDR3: TGCGCCAGCAGTTTCTTGAGGGTTGGCTATGGCTACACCTTC.

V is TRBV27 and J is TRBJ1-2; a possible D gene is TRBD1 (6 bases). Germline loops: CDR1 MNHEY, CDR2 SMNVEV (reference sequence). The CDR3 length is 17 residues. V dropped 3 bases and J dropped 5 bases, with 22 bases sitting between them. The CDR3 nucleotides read TGTGCCAGCAGTTTCTCTCGGGGGGCTCCCATCCCTTATGGCTACACCTTC. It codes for CASSFSRGAPIPYGYTF.